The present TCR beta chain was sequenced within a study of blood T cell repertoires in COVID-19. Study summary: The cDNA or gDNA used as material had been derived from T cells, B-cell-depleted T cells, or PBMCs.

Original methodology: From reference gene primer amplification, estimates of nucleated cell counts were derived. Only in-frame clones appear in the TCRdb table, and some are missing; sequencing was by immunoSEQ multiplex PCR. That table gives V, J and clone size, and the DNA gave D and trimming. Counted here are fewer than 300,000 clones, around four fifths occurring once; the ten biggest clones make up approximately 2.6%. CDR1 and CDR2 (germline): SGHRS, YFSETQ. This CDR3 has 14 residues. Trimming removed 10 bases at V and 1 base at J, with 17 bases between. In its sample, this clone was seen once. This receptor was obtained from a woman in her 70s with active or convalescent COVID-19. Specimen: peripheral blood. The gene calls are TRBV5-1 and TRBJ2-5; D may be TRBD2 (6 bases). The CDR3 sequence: CASGGGELQETQYF. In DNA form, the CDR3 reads TGCGCCTCCGGAGGCGGGGAACTCCAAGAGACCCAGTACTTC.